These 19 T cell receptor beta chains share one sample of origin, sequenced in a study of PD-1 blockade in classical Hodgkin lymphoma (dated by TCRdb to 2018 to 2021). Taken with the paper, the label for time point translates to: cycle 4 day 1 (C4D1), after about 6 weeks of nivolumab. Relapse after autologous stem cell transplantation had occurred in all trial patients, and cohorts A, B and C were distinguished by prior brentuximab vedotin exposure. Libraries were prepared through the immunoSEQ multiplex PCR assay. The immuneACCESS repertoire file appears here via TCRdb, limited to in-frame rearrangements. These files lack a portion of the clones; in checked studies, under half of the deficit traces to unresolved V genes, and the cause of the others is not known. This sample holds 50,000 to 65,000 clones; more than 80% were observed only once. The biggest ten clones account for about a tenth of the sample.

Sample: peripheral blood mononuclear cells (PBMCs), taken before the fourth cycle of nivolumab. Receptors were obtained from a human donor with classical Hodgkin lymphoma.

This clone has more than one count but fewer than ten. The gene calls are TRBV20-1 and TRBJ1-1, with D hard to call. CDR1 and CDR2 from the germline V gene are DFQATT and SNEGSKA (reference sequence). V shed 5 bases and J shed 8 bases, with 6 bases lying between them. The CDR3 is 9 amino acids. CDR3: CSAPREAFF. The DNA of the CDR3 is TGCAGTGCTCCTCGGGAAGCTTTCTTT.

The CDR3 DNA is TGTGCTAGTGGTTTGACTCCCGGGAAGGAATCGGGAAACACCATATATTTT. Translating gives CASGLTPGKESGNTIYF. This rearrangement joins TRBV12-5 to TRBJ1-3; D gene unclear. V was pared by 2 bases and J by 4 bases, with 18 bases between. CDR3 size: 17 residues. The germline V gene encodes CDR1 LGHNT and CDR2 FRNRAP.

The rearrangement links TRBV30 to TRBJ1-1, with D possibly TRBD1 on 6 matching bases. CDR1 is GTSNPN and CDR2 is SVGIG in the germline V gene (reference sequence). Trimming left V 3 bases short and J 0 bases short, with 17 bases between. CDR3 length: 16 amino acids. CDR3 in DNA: TGTGCCTGGAGCAACTACAGGGCGCTGATGAACACTGAAGCTTTCTTT. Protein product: CAWSNYRALMNTEAFF.

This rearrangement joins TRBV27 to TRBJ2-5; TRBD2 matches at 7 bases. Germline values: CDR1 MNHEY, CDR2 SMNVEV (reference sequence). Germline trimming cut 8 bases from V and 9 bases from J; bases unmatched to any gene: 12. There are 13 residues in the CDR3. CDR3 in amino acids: CASAPGGIRAQYF. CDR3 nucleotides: TGTGCCAGCGCCCCGGGGGGAATCAGGGCCCAGTACTTC.

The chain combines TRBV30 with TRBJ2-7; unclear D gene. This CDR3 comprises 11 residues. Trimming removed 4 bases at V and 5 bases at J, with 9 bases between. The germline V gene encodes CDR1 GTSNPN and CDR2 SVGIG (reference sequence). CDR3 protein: CAWTPGHEQYF. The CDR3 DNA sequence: TGTGCCTGGACCCCCGGCCACGAGCAGTACTTC.

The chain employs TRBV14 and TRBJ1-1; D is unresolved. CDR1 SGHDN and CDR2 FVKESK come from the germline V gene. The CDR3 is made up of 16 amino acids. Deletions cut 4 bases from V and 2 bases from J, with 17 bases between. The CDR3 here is CASSPRGRRINTEAFF. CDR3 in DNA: TGTGCCAGCAGCCCCCGAGGAAGGCGCATCAACACTGAAGCTTTCTTT.

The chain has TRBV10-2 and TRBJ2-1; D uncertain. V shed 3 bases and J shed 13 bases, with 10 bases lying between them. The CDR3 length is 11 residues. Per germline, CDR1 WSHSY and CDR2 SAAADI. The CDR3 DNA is TGCGCCAGCAGTGATGGTCATTCACAGTTCTTC. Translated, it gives CASSDGHSQFF.

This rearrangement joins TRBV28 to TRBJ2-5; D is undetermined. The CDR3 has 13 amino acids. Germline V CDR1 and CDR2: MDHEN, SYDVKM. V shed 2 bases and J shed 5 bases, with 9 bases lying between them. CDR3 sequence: CASSLNRWETQYF. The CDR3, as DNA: TGTGCCAGCAGTTTAAACAGATGGGAGACCCAGTACTTC.

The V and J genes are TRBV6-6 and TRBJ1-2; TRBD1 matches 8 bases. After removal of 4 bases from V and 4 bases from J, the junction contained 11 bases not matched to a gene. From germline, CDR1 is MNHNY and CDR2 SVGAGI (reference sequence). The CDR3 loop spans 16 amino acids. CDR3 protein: CASSFYEDRVIYGYTF. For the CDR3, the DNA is TGTGCCAGCAGTTTCTATGAGGACAGGGTCATCTATGGCTACACCTTC.

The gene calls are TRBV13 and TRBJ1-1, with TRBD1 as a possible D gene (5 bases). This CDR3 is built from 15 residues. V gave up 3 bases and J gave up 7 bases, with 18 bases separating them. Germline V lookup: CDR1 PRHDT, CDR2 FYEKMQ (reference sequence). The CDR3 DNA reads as TGTGCCAGCAGCTTCCTAATCCAGGGAGGTAGTGAAGCTTTCTTT. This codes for CASSFLIQGGSEAFF.

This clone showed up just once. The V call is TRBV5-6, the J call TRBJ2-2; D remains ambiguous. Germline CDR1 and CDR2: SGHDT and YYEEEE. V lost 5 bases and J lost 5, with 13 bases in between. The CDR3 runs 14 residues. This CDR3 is CASRELTWTGELFF. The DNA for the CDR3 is TGTGCCAGCAGAGAGCTTACTTGGACCGGGGAGCTGTTTTTT.

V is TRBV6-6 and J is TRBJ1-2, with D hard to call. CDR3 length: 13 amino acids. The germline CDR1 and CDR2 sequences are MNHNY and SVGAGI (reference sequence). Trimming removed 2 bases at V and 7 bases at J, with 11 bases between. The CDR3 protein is CASSYPDRSGYTF. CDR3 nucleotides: TGTGCCAGCAGTTACCCGGACCGGAGTGGCTACACCTTC.

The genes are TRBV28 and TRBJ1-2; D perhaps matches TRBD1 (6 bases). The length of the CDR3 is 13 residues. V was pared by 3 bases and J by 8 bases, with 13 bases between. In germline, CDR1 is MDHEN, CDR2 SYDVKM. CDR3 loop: CASSFRGLGGYTF. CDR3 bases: TGTGCCAGCAGTTTCCGGGGGCTCGGCGGCTACACCTTC.

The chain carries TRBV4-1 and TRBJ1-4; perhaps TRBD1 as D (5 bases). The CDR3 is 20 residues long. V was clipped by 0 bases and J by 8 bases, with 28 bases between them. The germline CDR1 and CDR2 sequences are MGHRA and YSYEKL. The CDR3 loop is CASSQEIDPYGRVAREKLFF. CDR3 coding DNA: TGCGCCAGCAGCCAAGAAATCGACCCCTATGGCAGGGTAGCTCGGGAAAAACTGTTTTTT.

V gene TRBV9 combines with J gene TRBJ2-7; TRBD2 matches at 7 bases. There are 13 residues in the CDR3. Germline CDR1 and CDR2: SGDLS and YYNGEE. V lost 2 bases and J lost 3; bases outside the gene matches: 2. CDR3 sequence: CASSVGGNYEQYF. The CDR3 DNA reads TGTGCCAGCAGCGTGGGAGGGAACTACGAGCAGTACTTC.

CDR3 in amino acids: CASSQAGGDWETQYF. The CDR3 DNA reads as TGTGCCAGCAGCCAAGCGGGAGGGGATTGGGAGACCCAGTACTTC. The chain employs TRBV14 and TRBJ2-5; the match to TRBD2 covers 8 bases. This CDR3 is 15 amino acids long. Germline CDR1 and CDR2: SGHDN and FVKESK. The ends lost 1 base at V and 5 bases at J; junction bases unmatched: 6.

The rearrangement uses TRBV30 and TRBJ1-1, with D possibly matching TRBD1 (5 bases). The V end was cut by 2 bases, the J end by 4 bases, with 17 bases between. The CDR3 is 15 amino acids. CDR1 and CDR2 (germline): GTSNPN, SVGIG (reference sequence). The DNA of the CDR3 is TGTGCCTGGAGTCTCCCAGGGAACCCGACCACTGAAGCTTTCTTT. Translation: CAWSLPGNPTTEAFF.

The DNA of the CDR3 is TGTGCCAGCAGCCTAGACAGGGGGAACACTGAAGCTTTCTTT. Translated: CASSLDRGNTEAFF. The chain uses TRBV4-2 and TRBJ1-1; 8 positions match TRBD1. The ends lost 4 bases at V and 1 base at J; junction bases unmatched: 2. Per the germline V gene, CDR1 is LGHNA and CDR2 is YNFKEQ. The CDR3 consists of 14 residues.

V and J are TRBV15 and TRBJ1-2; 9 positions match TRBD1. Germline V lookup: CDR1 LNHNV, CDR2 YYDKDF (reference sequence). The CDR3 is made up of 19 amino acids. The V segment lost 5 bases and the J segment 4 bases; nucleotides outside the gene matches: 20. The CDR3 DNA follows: TGTGCCACCAGCGGGGGGACCGGGAACAGGGGGCCCCGGACCTATGGCTACACCTTC. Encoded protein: CATSGGTGNRGPRTYGYTF.